The rows below give T cell receptor beta chains drawn from one sample of a study of shared clonotypes between healthy human individuals. This table comes from immunoSEQ multiplex PCR, and its TCRdb copy is limited to in-frame clones, with some not included. The data hold approximately 2,000,000 clones, with under 95% observed a single time. Sequences were obtained from naive CD4+ T cells from PBMCs. These TCRs come from a young man in good health. Some clones in this sample may be carry-over from other donors' samples. Each CDR3 is given with its conserved first and last residue. The D gene is left open where the match is weak. Part of the rows lack a size; the others show once, few, many or a class for expanded clones.

v_gene,abundance,d_gene,j_gene,CDR3aa,CDR3nt
TRBV2,-,-,TRBJ2-1,CASSEVVAVSYNEQFF,TGTGCCAGCAGTGAAGTGGTAGCGGTCTCCTACAATGAGCAGTTCTTC
TRBV18,-,-,TRBJ1-1,CASSPEGVGTEAFF,TGTGCCAGCTCACCAGAGGGGGTCGGGACTGAAGCTTTCTTT
TRBV6-5,-,TRBD1,TRBJ1-1,CASSYSGGRTEAFF,TGTGCCAGCAGTTACTCAGGGGGCCGGACTGAAGCTTTCTTT
TRBV25-1,-,TRBD2,TRBJ2-5,CASSEFLSGGTQYF,TGTGCCAGCAGTGAATTCCTATCGGGGGGGACCCAGTACTTC
TRBV7-2,-,-,TRBJ1-2,CASGQPNYGYTF,TGTGCCAGCGGACAGCCCAACTATGGCTACACCTTC
TRBV5-6,-,-,TRBJ1-3,CASTRGGPGSGNTIYF,TGTGCCAGCACCCGGGGGGGGCCTGGCTCTGGAAACACCATATATTTT
TRBV15,-,TRBD1,TRBJ1-1,CATTMGQTSRGAFF,TGTGCCACCACCATGGGACAGACTTCGCGGGGGGCTTTCTTT
TRBV14,-,-,TRBJ2-2,CASSQALTSLFIGELFF,TGTGCCAGCAGCCAAGCCCTGACTAGTCTTTTCATCGGGGAGCTGTTTTTT
TRBV7-9,few,-,TRBJ2-1,CASSYPNEQFF,TGTGCCAGCAGCTACCCCAATGAGCAGTTCTTC
TRBV9,-,-,TRBJ1-1,CASGPIGLNTEAFF,TGTGCCAGCGGCCCAATCGGATTGAACACTGAAGCTTTCTTT
TRBV18,-,TRBD2,TRBJ2-1,CASSPPALAGYNEQFF,TGTGCCAGCTCACCACCTGCCCTAGCGGGATACAATGAGCAGTTCTTC
TRBV4-1,-,-,TRBJ2-2,CASSQAQRSTGELFF,TGCGCCAGCAGCCAAGCCCAGCGGAGCACCGGGGAGCTGTTTTTT
TRBV5-1,-,-,TRBJ2-7,CASSLVLGPGEQYF,TGCGCCAGCAGCTTGGTGCTCGGACCCGGCGAGCAGTACTTC
TRBV4-1,-,TRBD1,TRBJ1-4,CASGGGGQAATNEKLFF,TGCGCCAGCGGAGGGGGCGGACAGGCTGCAACTAATGAAAAACTGTTTTTT
TRBV5-4,-,TRBD2,TRBJ2-2,CASSPGPASGISGELFF,TGTGCCAGCAGCCCGGGCCCGGCTAGCGGGATTTCGGGGGAGCTGTTTTTT
TRBV27,-,-,TRBJ1-1,CASSLRGGGTEAFF,TGTGCCAGCAGTTTAAGGGGCGGGGGCACTGAGGCTTTCTTT
TRBV19,-,TRBD1,TRBJ1-2,CASSAPRTGEYGYTF,TGTGCCAGTAGTGCTCCCCGGACAGGGGAGTATGGCTACACCTTC
TRBV4-2,-,TRBD2,TRBJ2-7,CASSQPLAELYEQYF,TGTGCCAGCAGCCAACCCCTAGCGGAACTCTACGAGCAGTACTTC
TRBV4-1,-,TRBD1,TRBJ2-1,CASSQDTGTGWALGQFF,TGCGCCAGCAGCCAAGATACTGGGACAGGGTGGGCCCTTGGGCAGTTCTTC
TRBV6-1,-,TRBD1,TRBJ2-7,CASRGTGDSYEQYF,TGTGCCAGCAGGGGGACAGGGGACTCCTACGAGCAGTACTTC
TRBV28,-,-,TRBJ2-6,CASSRDNSGANVLTF,TGTGCCAGCAGCCGAGATAACTCTGGGGCCAACGTCCTGACTTTC
TRBV30,-,-,TRBJ2-7,CAWSVVAGTSYEQYF,TGTGCCTGGAGTGTAGTGGCAGGGACCTCCTACGAGCAGTACTTC
TRBV28,-,-,TRBJ2-7,CASSHPPNEQYF,TGTGCCAGCAGTCACCCACCTAACGAGCAGTACTTC
TRBV5-1,-,-,TRBJ1-1,CASSPVTVSDTEAFF,TGCGCCAGCAGCCCTGTGACAGTATCGGACACTGAAGCTTTCTTT
TRBV7-2,-,TRBD2,TRBJ2-1,CASSTQGLAGGPGNEQFF,TGTGCCAGCAGCACCCAGGGGTTAGCGGGAGGGCCGGGGAATGAGCAGTTCTTC
TRBV18,-,-,TRBJ2-3,CASSLDSTDTQYF,TGTGCCAGCTCACTCGACAGCACAGATACGCAGTATTTT
TRBV6-1,-,-,TRBJ1-2,CASSAGVLGVEGYTF,TGTGCCAGCAGTGCGGGGGTTTTGGGGGTAGAAGGCTACACCTTC
TRBV29-1,-,-,TRBJ1-3,CSVVGVQGPGNTIYF,TGCAGCGTGGTGGGGGTCCAGGGGCCCGGAAACACCATATATTTT
TRBV18,-,TRBD1,TRBJ1-1,CASSPLGTGARNTEAFF,TGTGCCAGCTCACCACTCGGGACAGGGGCCCGGAACACTGAAGCTTTCTTT
TRBV7-2,-,-,TRBJ2-7,CASSLGMTGFYEQYF,TGTGCCAGCAGCCTCGGAATGACAGGATTCTACGAGCAGTACTTC
TRBV27,-,TRBD1,TRBJ2-7,CASSDRGHEQYF,TGTGCCAGCAGCGACAGGGGCCACGAGCAGTACTTC
TRBV18,once,TRBD2,TRBJ2-1,CASSPGLAGANNEQFF,TGTGCCAGCTCACCTGGACTAGCGGGGGCGAACAATGAGCAGTTCTTC
TRBV11-3,-,-,TRBJ2-2,CASSLVWSGELFF,TGTGCCAGCAGCTTAGTGTGGTCCGGGGAGCTGTTTTTT
TRBV27,-,-,TRBJ1-1,CATSQGGPNTEAFF,TGTGCCACCTCACAGGGAGGCCCGAACACTGAAGCTTTCTTT
TRBV5-1,-,-,TRBJ1-2,CASSLGREGMPYTF,TGCGCCAGCAGCTTGGGGAGGGAGGGGATGCCCTACACCTTC